This T cell receptor (beta chain) was obtained from a study of cytomegalovirus exposure and HLA in healthy donors. Study context: From donors who were HLA-typed, an early data release held approximately 80 million unique TCRs. Study-wide results and limits: The study assumed roughly uniform donor sequencing depth for presence/absence analyses. While the bulk of TCR sequences proved rare, some public TCRs turned up in many donors.

V lost 0 bases, J lost 5 bases, and 9 bases stayed unmatched. The CDR3 totals 16 residues. The V gene's germline CDR1 is SGHNT and CDR2 YYREEE (reference sequence). The PCR employed 60 Vbeta primers together with 13 Jbeta primers. The authors' processing: Later analysis identified tens of millions of unique TCR beta chains, approximately 10 million shared. Repertoires were generated with immunoSEQ multiplex PCR, while TCRdb's copy carries only in-frame clones and drops some. V, J and clone size were drawn from that table, and D and trimming were deduced from the DNA. This table has about 130,000 clones, under 90% appearing once. In the case of this clone: Its target is not known.

The clonotype was recovered from a woman in her 40s in good health and CMV-seropositive. The chain has TRBV5-4 and TRBJ1-2; TRBD1 agrees at 8 bases. The sequenced sample consisted of PBMCs. Here the CDR3 DNA reads TGTGCCAGCAGCTTGGCCCAGGGGGCGCTCGGTTATGGCTACACCTTC. Its protein product is CASSLAQGALGYGYTF.